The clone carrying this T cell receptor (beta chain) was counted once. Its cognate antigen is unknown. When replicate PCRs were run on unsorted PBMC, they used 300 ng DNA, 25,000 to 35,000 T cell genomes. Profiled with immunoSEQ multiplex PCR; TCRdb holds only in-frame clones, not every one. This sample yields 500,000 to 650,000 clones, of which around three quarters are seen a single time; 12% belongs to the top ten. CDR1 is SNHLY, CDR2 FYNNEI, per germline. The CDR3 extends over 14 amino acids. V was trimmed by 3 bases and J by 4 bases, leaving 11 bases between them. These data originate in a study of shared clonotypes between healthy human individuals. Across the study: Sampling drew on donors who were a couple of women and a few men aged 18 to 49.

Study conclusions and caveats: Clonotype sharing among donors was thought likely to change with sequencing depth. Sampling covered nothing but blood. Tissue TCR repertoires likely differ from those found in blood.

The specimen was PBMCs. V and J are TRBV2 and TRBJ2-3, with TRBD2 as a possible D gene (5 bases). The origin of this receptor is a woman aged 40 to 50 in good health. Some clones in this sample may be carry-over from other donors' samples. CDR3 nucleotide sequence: TGTGCCAGCAGTGAGGAGCGGAGATCAGATACGCAGTATTTT. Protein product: CASSEERRSDTQYF.